This T cell receptor beta chain was recorded in a study of glioma-infiltrating T cells. Whole-study results and caveats: Above-expected tissue-blood divergence occurred in all gliomas, most in low-grade ones.

This clonotype was observed a few times. Antigen: not known. Using RNA template, CDR3s of TCR alpha and beta were amplified with iRepertoire arm-PCR. One entry per CDR3 protein, called by TCRdb with MiXCR from the multiplex PCR reads. The table has more than 95,000 distinct CDR3 sequences, about 28% seen once. Germline V gene data show CDR1 as SQVTM and CDR2 as ANQGSEA. J was trimmed by 7 bases and V by 4 bases; bases with no gene match: 4. The CDR3 covers 13 residues. J is TRBJ2-1 and V is TRBV29-1, with TRBD1 matching 10 bases. This TCR came from a human donor with low-grade glioma or glioblastoma, undergoing nonglioma brain surgery, or in good health (not recorded which). The sequenced sample consisted of glioma tissue, nonneoplastic brain tissue, or PBMCs (not recorded which). CDR3 DNA: TGCAGCGTTGGACAGGGGGCAAGGAATGAGCAGTTCTTC. Protein product: CSVGQGARNEQFF.